This is a list of T cell receptor beta chains from one sample in a study of cytomegalovirus exposure and HLA in healthy donors. The protocol was immunoSEQ multiplex PCR, while the TCRdb copy is restricted to in-frame clones and leaves out a portion. Of fewer than 250,000 clones listed, about four fifths are singletons. The sequencing input was PBMCs. The receptors here all came from a man younger than 40 in good health and CMV-seronegative. CDR3s include the opening cysteine and the closing phenylalanine or tryptophan. D genes are given only for firm matches. Clone size is not always given. Where it is, it says once, few, many or a class for expanded clones.

abundance: -
j_gene: TRBJ2-2
v_gene: TRBV7-9
d_gene: TRBD1
CDR3aa: CASSLGQGGTGELFF
CDR3nt: TGTGCCAGCAGCTTAGGACAGGGGGGCACCGGGGAGCTGTTTTTT

abundance: -
j_gene: TRBJ2-5
v_gene: TRBV13
d_gene: TRBD2
CDR3aa: CASSAASGGAYETQYF
CDR3nt: TGTGCCAGCAGCGCTGCTAGCGGGGGGGCCTATGAGACCCAGTACTTC

abundance: -
j_gene: TRBJ2-2
v_gene: TRBV4-1
d_gene: -
CDR3aa: CASSQVPGNTGELFF
CDR3nt: TGCGCCAGCAGCCAAGTCCCCGGGAACACCGGGGAGCTGTTTTTT

abundance: once
j_gene: TRBJ1-2
v_gene: TRBV5-1
d_gene: -
CDR3aa: CASSLAGREGGGYTF
CDR3nt: TGCGCCAGCAGCTTGGCCGGCAGGGAGGGAGGTGGCTACACCTTC

abundance: few
j_gene: TRBJ2-5
v_gene: TRBV9
d_gene: -
CDR3aa: CASTIQETQYF
CDR3nt: TGTGCCAGCACCATCCAAGAGACCCAGTACTTC

abundance: once
j_gene: TRBJ1-1
v_gene: TRBV2
d_gene: -
CDR3aa: CASSKGTSNTEAFF
CDR3nt: TGTGCCAGCAGTAAAGGGACATCTAACACTGAAGCTTTCTTT

abundance: -
j_gene: TRBJ1-6
v_gene: TRBV7-9
d_gene: -
CDR3aa: CASKQGNSPLHF
CDR3nt: TGTGCCAGTAAGCAGGGAAATTCACCCCTCCACTTT

abundance: -
j_gene: TRBJ2-7
v_gene: TRBV2
d_gene: TRBD2
CDR3aa: CASSRDRTSGGSSYEQYF
CDR3nt: TGTGCCAGCTCTCGGGACCGGACTAGCGGGGGGAGCTCCTACGAGCAGTACTTC

abundance: -
j_gene: TRBJ1-3
v_gene: TRBV4-3
d_gene: TRBD1
CDR3aa: CASSQARTGQNTIYF
CDR3nt: TGCGCCAGCAGCCAAGCCAGGACAGGACAAAACACCATATATTTT

abundance: -
j_gene: TRBJ2-2
v_gene: TRBV6-5
d_gene: TRBD1
CDR3aa: CASSSGTASRAGELFF
CDR3nt: TGTGCCAGCAGTTCAGGGACAGCCTCTCGGGCCGGGGAGCTGTTTTTT

abundance: -
j_gene: TRBJ2-7
v_gene: TRBV2
d_gene: TRBD2
CDR3aa: CASSLSGDSYEQYF
CDR3nt: TGTGCCAGCAGTCTTAGCGGGGACTCCTACGAGCAGTACTTC

abundance: -
j_gene: TRBJ2-1
v_gene: TRBV7-8
d_gene: -
CDR3aa: CASSLAGLFYNEQFF
CDR3nt: TGTGCCAGCAGCCTGGCGGGACTCTTCTACAATGAGCAGTTCTTC

abundance: -
j_gene: TRBJ2-5
v_gene: TRBV5-4
d_gene: -
CDR3aa: CSSSRTDQETQYF
CDR3nt: TGTTCCAGCAGCCGGACAGACCAAGAGACCCAGTACTTC

abundance: -
j_gene: TRBJ2-3
v_gene: TRBV29-1
d_gene: -
CDR3aa: CSAQGGGDTQYF
CDR3nt: TGCAGCGCCCAGGGCGGTGGAGATACGCAGTATTTT

abundance: -
j_gene: TRBJ2-7
v_gene: TRBV18
d_gene: -
CDR3aa: CASSPETRAYEQYF
CDR3nt: TGTGCCAGCTCACCAGAGACTAGGGCCTACGAGCAGTACTTC

abundance: -
j_gene: TRBJ2-2
v_gene: TRBV4-1
d_gene: TRBD1
CDR3aa: CASSQELTGGTGELFF
CDR3nt: TGCGCCAGCAGCCAAGAGTTGACAGGGGGCACCGGGGAGCTGTTTTTT

abundance: -
j_gene: TRBJ1-2
v_gene: TRBV28
d_gene: -
CDR3aa: CASSHGQSNYGYTF
CDR3nt: TGTGCCAGCAGTCACGGACAGTCTAACTATGGCTACACCTTC

abundance: once
j_gene: TRBJ2-2
v_gene: TRBV6-6
d_gene: -
CDR3aa: CASKQGNTGELFF
CDR3nt: TGTGCCAGCAAACAGGGGAACACCGGGGAGCTGTTTTTT

abundance: -
j_gene: TRBJ1-6
v_gene: TRBV4-3
d_gene: -
CDR3aa: CASSQDRLPGNSPLHF
CDR3nt: TGCGCCAGCAGCCAAGATAGGTTGCCGGGTAATTCACCCCTCCACTTT

abundance: -
j_gene: TRBJ1-1
v_gene: TRBV27
d_gene: TRBD1
CDR3aa: CASSQDRVINTEAFF
CDR3nt: TGTGCCAGCAGCCAGGACAGGGTCATCAACACTGAAGCTTTCTTT

abundance: -
j_gene: TRBJ2-7
v_gene: TRBV11-2
d_gene: TRBD1
CDR3aa: CASSLGQGSPYEQYF
CDR3nt: TGTGCCAGCAGCTTAGGACAGGGCTCACCCTACGAGCAGTACTTC

abundance: -
j_gene: TRBJ1-6
v_gene: TRBV4-1
d_gene: -
CDR3aa: CASSQGEANNSPLHF
CDR3nt: TGCGCCAGCAGCCAAGGGGAGGCGAATAATTCACCCCTCCACTTT

abundance: -
j_gene: TRBJ2-2
v_gene: TRBV5-1
d_gene: -
CDR3aa: CASSLADGELFF
CDR3nt: TGCGCCAGCAGCCTAGCAGACGGGGAGCTGTTTTTT

abundance: -
j_gene: TRBJ2-1
v_gene: TRBV7-6
d_gene: TRBD2
CDR3aa: CASSLGSGGADEQFF
CDR3nt: TGTGCCAGCAGCTTGGGTAGCGGGGGGGCCGATGAGCAGTTCTTC

abundance: few
j_gene: TRBJ1-1
v_gene: TRBV7-9
d_gene: -
CDR3aa: CASSLAQGNTEAFF
CDR3nt: TGTGCCAGCAGCTTAGCACAGGGGAACACTGAAGCTTTCTTT

abundance: -
j_gene: TRBJ2-7
v_gene: TRBV11-3
d_gene: -
CDR3aa: CASSFTGANEQYF
CDR3nt: TGTGCCAGCAGCTTTACTGGGGCAAACGAGCAGTACTTC

abundance: -
j_gene: TRBJ2-5
v_gene: TRBV7-3
d_gene: TRBD2
CDR3aa: CASSQSGRGEETQYF
CDR3nt: TGTGCCAGCAGTCAAAGCGGGCGGGGGGAAGAGACCCAGTACTTC

abundance: -
j_gene: TRBJ2-7
v_gene: TRBV5-8
d_gene: -
CDR3aa: CASSLLRSYEQYF
CDR3nt: TGTGCCAGCAGCTTATTACGGTCCTACGAGCAGTACTTC

abundance: -
j_gene: TRBJ1-2
v_gene: TRBV4-3
d_gene: -
CDR3aa: CASSQDPQTNYGYTF
CDR3nt: TGCGCCAGCAGCCAAGATCCCCAGACAAACTATGGCTACACCTTC

abundance: -
j_gene: TRBJ1-5
v_gene: TRBV11-2
d_gene: -
CDR3aa: CASSLGLHQPQHF
CDR3nt: TGTGCCAGCAGCTTAGGTCTTCATCAGCCCCAGCATTTT

abundance: few
j_gene: TRBJ1-1
v_gene: TRBV10-3
d_gene: -
CDR3aa: CAISQENTEAFF
CDR3nt: TGTGCCATCAGCCAGGAGAACACTGAAGCTTTCTTT

abundance: -
j_gene: TRBJ1-1
v_gene: TRBV5-1
d_gene: -
CDR3aa: CASSATGGMNTEAFF
CDR3nt: TGCGCCAGCAGCGCTACCGGGGGAATGAACACTGAAGCTTTCTTT

abundance: -
j_gene: TRBJ1-5
v_gene: TRBV10-3
d_gene: TRBD1
CDR3aa: CAISDPGQGPLGPQHF
CDR3nt: TGTGCCATCAGTGATCCGGGACAGGGGCCCCTCGGGCCCCAGCATTTT

abundance: few
j_gene: TRBJ1-5
v_gene: TRBV5-6
d_gene: -
CDR3aa: CASSWFGGGGDQPQHF
CDR3nt: TGTGCCAGCAGCTGGTTCGGGGGGGGAGGAGATCAGCCCCAGCATTTT

abundance: -
j_gene: TRBJ2-1
v_gene: TRBV15
d_gene: TRBD2
CDR3aa: CATQAGTYNEQFF
CDR3nt: TGTGCCACTCAAGCGGGGACCTACAATGAGCAGTTCTTC

abundance: -
j_gene: TRBJ2-1
v_gene: TRBV5-4
d_gene: -
CDR3aa: CASSLDQRSREQFF
CDR3nt: TGTGCCAGCAGCTTGGACCAGAGGAGTCGGGAGCAGTTCTTC

abundance: -
j_gene: TRBJ2-1
v_gene: TRBV5-6
d_gene: TRBD2
CDR3aa: CASSPTSGNEQFF
CDR3nt: TGTGCCAGCAGCCCGACTAGCGGGAATGAGCAGTTCTTC

abundance: -
j_gene: TRBJ2-3
v_gene: TRBV5-1
d_gene: -
CDR3aa: CASSIRTNTDTQYF
CDR3nt: TGCGCCAGCAGCATTAGGACTAACACAGATACGCAGTATTTT

abundance: -
j_gene: TRBJ2-2
v_gene: TRBV2
d_gene: TRBD1
CDR3aa: CASLTRTGTLSGTGELFF
CDR3nt: TGTGCCAGCCTAACCCGGACAGGGACTCTTTCTGGCACCGGGGAGCTGTTTTTT

abundance: -
j_gene: TRBJ1-2
v_gene: TRBV6-6
d_gene: -
CDR3aa: CASSYGGGYGYTF
CDR3nt: TGTGCCAGCAGTTATGGGGGCGGCTATGGCTACACCTTC

abundance: -
j_gene: TRBJ1-3
v_gene: TRBV27
d_gene: TRBD1
CDR3aa: CASGQGAGNTIYF
CDR3nt: TGTGCCAGCGGACAGGGAGCTGGAAACACCATATATTTT